The entry below describes one TCR beta chain. Its antigen is currently not known. The input lacks base qualities; no much larger clone sits a single base away. This specimen comes from a study of blood T cells in healthy people across ages (dated by TCRdb to 2014 to 2015). With regard to the full study: In model experiments, roughly one uniquely barcoded TCR beta cDNA molecule per two T cells was captured by template switching. Donors were grouped into four age groups: young (average roughly 15 years), middle-aged (39), aged (around 60) and long-lived (about 82). Using deep sequencing normalized with unique cDNA molecular identifiers, the study measured how TCR beta repertoire diversity changes with age. Two additional independent replicas of 1 million unique cDNA reads from the same blood draw were analyzed for two donors (one aged 18 to 30 and one aged 80 or older).

Receptors were amplified or captured by 5' RACE. Sequencing was performed on an Illumina HiSeq 2500. A second PCR of about 7 to 12 cycles was performed with a sample-barcoded 5' primer and a J-beta primer mix. Each TCR beta cDNA molecule received a unique molecular identifier from a template-switch 5' adaptor carrying 12 random nucleotides. Each sample yielded at least 2.5 million CDR3-containing paired-end reads. All of the RNA was converted into first-strand cDNA using the Mint cDNA synthesis kit, with a TRBC-specific oligonucleotide serving as the primer. All cDNA was treated with uracil-DNA glycosylase and then went through a first 18-cycle PCR with the universal primers M1SS and BC2_uni_R. The original methods were these. Normalization of each sample was performed by random selection of 1 million high-quality reads, each carrying a distinct molecular identifier. Reads with shared molecular identifiers were discarded instead of being binned into consensus sequences. CDR3 identification, clonotype clustering and error correction used MiTCR with a Q25 quality threshold and the strictest error-elimination algorithm. Lower-bound total TCR beta diversity was estimated with a nonparametric unseen species model using Euler transformation. TCRdb passed the public sequencing reads through fastp at Q25 and MiXCR, retaining productive beta sequences. Under each unique CDR3 protein, matching rows form one entry showing the most common genes and DNA. The V and J calls and clone size come from TCRdb's table, not from the authors' own analysis. In all, the sample holds over 700,000 distinct CDR3 sequences, and 20% to 30% of those were seen once. The ten largest clones represent around 9.2% of the sample.

Beyond this particular receptor, the publication reports: Conclusive comparison of naive and antigen-experienced compartments was prevented by the profiling of bulk unsorted PBMCs. As age increased, observed TCR beta diversity per million T cells dropped in a roughly linear way, and a significant reduction was already evident by age roughly 36. The long-lived group showed more naive CD4+ T cells, fewer expanded clones and increased TCR diversity than the aged group, suggesting age selection. Estimates of total diversity from one million sequenced T cells were regarded as lower bounds and underestimates. There was a strong correlation between observed TCR beta diversity and the percentage of naive T cells measured by flow cytometry. Donor CMV infection status was unknown, potentially confounding age-related changes in expanded clonotypes.

Donors were 39 systemically healthy Caucasian individuals from Russia aged 6 to 90 years. Each donor gave about 11 milliliters of peripheral blood, drawn into EDTA-treated Vacutainer tubes. Ficoll-Paque density-gradient centrifugation was used to isolate PBMCs, with at least 6.5 million per sample. Trizol reagent was used to extract total RNA from the PBMCs, yielding at least 5.5 micrograms per sample. For every donor, flow cytometry on a PBMC aliquot measured the percentage of naive CD45RAhigh/CD27high T cells. This sample also belongs to another study, concerning T cells of mothers and their children. Looking at the second paper: Nine systemically healthy Caucasian individuals served as donors, namely three mothers together with their six children. cDNA synthesis consumed the entire amount of extracted RNA, loaded at about 1.5 ug RNA in each 15 ul reaction. In the second PCR, the M1S primer introduced both the sample barcodes and 2-4 random nucleotides. Each mother yielded over 9.5 million TCR beta CDR3 reads and each child 2.5 million to 3.5 million reads. In both related and unrelated pairs, thymic selection shapes the output of TCR recombination in a similar way, with inherited differences having only a minor effect. Related mother-child pairs always showed normalized repertoire overlap that was slightly higher than in unrelated mother-child pairs, though the difference was never significant. No persistent microchimeric T cell clones were detected, at a sensitivity of 90 to 100 clones per million clonotypes. To look for features that set related mother-child pairs apart from unrelated individuals, the researchers ran deep NGS to compare the TCR beta repertoires of mothers and children. Mothers averaged roughly 40 +/- 4 years of age and children averaged about 10 +/- 4 years. After adapter ligation was performed with NEBNext reagents, the libraries were sequenced on an Illumina HiSeq 2000 with 100+100 nt paired-end reads. To prevent cross-contamination, the mother and child libraries were prepared a month apart and were sequenced in separate runs. For each donor, between roughly 500,000 and 2,200,000 distinct TCR beta clonotypes were identified. Naive TCR beta clonotypes were estimated from low-frequency clonotypes matched to each donor's FACS-determined naive share, without sorting.

Sequenced input: blood. This receptor was obtained from a boy aged 10-17 years in good health.

The CDR3 region: CASIETGTYEQYF. The bases are TGTGCCAGCATTGAAACAGGGACCTACGAGCAGTACTTC. Recombination joined TRBV6-5 with TRBJ2-7, and the D gene may be TRBD1, 6 bases matching. The germline ends are 12 bases apart after V is trimmed by 7 bases and J by 2 bases. CDR1 and CDR2, per the germline V gene, are MNHEY and SVGAGI. Including cysteine and phenylalanine, the CDR3 has 13 amino acids. Solely the CDR3 DNA is kept, with 39 bases framed from the first base.